The entry below gives a single TCR beta chain sequence along with its context. The data are from a study of blood T cell repertoires in COVID-19. Overall study: The United States, Italy and Spain supplied acute and convalescent COVID-19 samples.

With 3 bases removed from V and 6 bases from J, the gap between germline ends came to 5 bases. The CDR3 extends over 11 amino acids. Sequencing was performed with immunoSEQ multiplex PCR; in TCRdb, only in-frame clones are kept and a portion is missing. The table has some 64,000 clones, 84% seen once. This TCR derives from a man aged 55-75 years with COVID-19, enrolled during active disease. Sequenced material: peripheral blood. The chain links TRBV12-3 or TRBV12-4 to TRBJ1-1, with D uncertain. The CDR3 here is CASSFLSEAFF. The CDR3 DNA is TGTGCCAGCAGTTTTCTCTCTGAAGCTTTCTTT.